This is a list of T cell receptor beta chains from one sample in a study of cytomegalovirus exposure and HLA in healthy donors. Repertoires were generated with immunoSEQ multiplex PCR, while TCRdb's copy carries only in-frame clones and drops some. The sample shows 95,000 to 150,000 clones, about four fifths of them seen only once. The source material was PBMCs. These receptors all come from a woman aged 40-49 years in good health and CMV-seropositive. Each CDR3 is given with its conserved first and last residue. D genes are given only for firm matches. Clone size is stated in some rows and not others, as once, few, many or a class when expanded.

>TRBJ2-7|TRBV5-4|-|-
CASKEGDHSYEQYF
TGTGCCAGCAAGGAGGGAGACCACTCCTACGAGCAGTACTTC
>TRBJ2-1|TRBV6-4|TRBD2|few
CASSPTSDGEQFF
TGTGCCAGCAGCCCGACTAGCGACGGTGAGCAGTTCTTC
>TRBJ1-2|TRBV6-5|TRBD1|-
CASSYSSTGVQLSYTF
TGTGCCAGCAGTTACTCGTCGACAGGGGTTCAGCTTAGCTACACCTTC
>TRBJ1-2|TRBV19|-|-
CASRFPTGTLYGYTF
TGTGCCAGTAGATTCCCAACCGGGACTCTCTATGGCTACACCTTC
>TRBJ2-3|TRBV9|TRBD2|-
CASSVGTSVEDTQYF
TGTGCCAGCAGCGTCGGGACTAGCGTGGAAGATACGCAGTATTTT
>TRBJ2-5|TRBV5-4|TRBD2|-
CASSLAGLAEETRYF
TGTGCCAGCAGCTTGGCAGGACTAGCCGAAGAGACCCGGTACTTC
>TRBJ1-6|TRBV6-5|-|-
CASGFNSRNSPLHF
TGTGCCAGCGGCTTTAACAGCCGTAATTCACCCCTCCACTTT
>TRBJ2-7|TRBV19|TRBD1|-
CASRQGFEQYF
TGTGCCAGCAGACAGGGGTTCGAGCAGTACTTC
>TRBJ2-7|TRBV6-5|TRBD1|-
CASSPGQGVYEQYF
TGTGCCAGCAGCCCGGGACAGGGAGTCTACGAGCAGTACTTC
>TRBJ1-6|TRBV30|-|-
CAWSGGGSYNSPLHF
TGTGCCTGGAGTGGGGGGGGCTCCTATAATTCACCCCTCCACTTT
>TRBJ1-5|TRBV4-3|TRBD1|-
CASSHEGQKNQPQHF
TGCGCCAGCAGCCATGAGGGACAGAAAAATCAGCCCCAGCATTTT
>TRBJ2-3|TRBV7-6|-|once
CASSARPGSTDTQYF
TGTGCCAGCAGCGCGCGACCCGGGAGCACAGATACGCAGTATTTT
>TRBJ1-2|TRBV2|TRBD1|-
CASSEAGTGLGYTF
TGTGCCAGCAGTGAAGCGGGGACAGGGCTTGGCTACACCTTC
>TRBJ2-5|TRBV9|-|once
CASSRTPQETQYF
TGTGCCAGCAGCCGAACACCACAAGAGACCCAGTACTTC
>TRBJ2-1|TRBV7-2|TRBD2|-
CASSSQGLAGRHNEQFF
TGTGCCAGCAGCTCCCAGGGACTAGCGGGAAGGCACAATGAGCAGTTCTTC
>TRBJ1-2|TRBV9|-|-
CASTRGGANYGYTF
TGTGCCAGCACCCGAGGGGGAGCTAACTATGGCTACACCTTC